One T cell receptor (beta chain) is described in this entry. Random hexamers were used to reverse transcribe about 0.5 to 1 ug of RNA. TCRdb re-analysed the immunoSEQ multiplex PCR reads in MiXCR, keeping a single row per CDR3 protein. Among tens of thousands of distinct CDR3 sequences, 85% to 95% were seen once, and the ten largest hold more than 0.45%. The record originates from a study of CD8 T cells in Susac syndrome. Negative isolation was used for CD8+ and CD4+ T cells, and FACS enrichment was applied to TEMRA cells. The receptor comes from a human donor with Susac syndrome. The sequenced material came from CD8+ T cells from PBMCs.

The CDR3 sequence: CASSQEVGDRVYEQFF. The DNA for the CDR3 is TGTGCCAGCAGCCAAGAAGTAGGGGACAGGGTATATGAGCAGTTCTTC. The rearrangement joins TRBV4-2 to TRBJ2-1; 9 bases fit TRBD1. The CDR3 loop spans 16 amino acids. Per the germline V gene, CDR1 is LGHNA and CDR2 is YNFKEQ. V was pared by 0 bases and J by 8 bases, with 8 bases of the junction left unmatched.